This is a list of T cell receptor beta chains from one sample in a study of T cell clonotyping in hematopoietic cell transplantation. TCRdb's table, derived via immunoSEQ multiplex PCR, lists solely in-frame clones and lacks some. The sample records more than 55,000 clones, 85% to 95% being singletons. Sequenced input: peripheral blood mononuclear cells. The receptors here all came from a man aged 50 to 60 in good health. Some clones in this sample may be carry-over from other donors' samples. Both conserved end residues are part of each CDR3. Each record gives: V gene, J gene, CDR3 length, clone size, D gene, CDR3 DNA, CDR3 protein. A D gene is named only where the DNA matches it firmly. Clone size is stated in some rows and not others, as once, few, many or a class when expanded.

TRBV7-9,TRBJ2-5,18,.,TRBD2,TGTGCCAGCAGCGGACCCCGGACTAGCGGGAGCCTCCCGGAGACCCAGTACTTC,CASSGPRTSGSLPETQYF
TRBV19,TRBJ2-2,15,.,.,TGTGCCAGTAGTCCTGGACAGTCTAGGGTTGGGGAGCTGTTTTTT,CASSPGQSRVGELFF
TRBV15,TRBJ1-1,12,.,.,TGTGCCACCAGCCACAGGTACACTGAAGCTTTCTTT,CATSHRYTEAFF
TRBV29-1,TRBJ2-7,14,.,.,TGCAGCGTTGAAGGGGCAGGCCTTTCCTACGAGCAGTACTTC,CSVEGAGLSYEQYF
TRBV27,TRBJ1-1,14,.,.,TGTGCCAGCAGTTTATCGTGGCCGAACACTGAAGCTTTCTTT,CASSLSWPNTEAFF
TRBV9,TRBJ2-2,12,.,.,TGTGCCAGCAGCGGCTACACCGGGGAGCTGTTTTTT,CASSGYTGELFF
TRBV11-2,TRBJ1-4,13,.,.,TGTGCCAGCAGCACAACCTTAAATGAAAAACTGTTTTTT,CASSTTLNEKLFF
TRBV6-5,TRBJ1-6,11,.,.,TGTGCCAGCAGGGGAAATTCACCCCTCCACTTT,CASRGNSPLHF
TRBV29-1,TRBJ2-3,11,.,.,TGCAGCGGACTGGACACTAATACGCAGTATTTT,CSGLDTNTQYF
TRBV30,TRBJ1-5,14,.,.,TGTGCCTGGAGCTCAGGGGTGGGCAATCAGCCCCAGCATTTT,CAWSSGVGNQPQHF
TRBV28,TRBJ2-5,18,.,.,TGTGCCAGCAGTTTCCATCTTGTTAGCGGAGACCCTCAAGAGACCCAGTACTTC,CASSFHLVSGDPQETQYF
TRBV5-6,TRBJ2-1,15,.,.,TGTGCCAGCAGCTTGGAAAGAGTGGCCTACAATGAGCAGTTCTTC,CASSLERVAYNEQFF
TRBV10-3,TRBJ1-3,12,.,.,TGTGCCATGGGGCCCTCTGGAAACACCATATATTTT,CAMGPSGNTIYF
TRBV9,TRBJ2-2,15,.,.,TGTGCCAGCAGCGTAGTCGTAGGGGCCAGTGGGGAGCTGTTTTTT,CASSVVVGASGELFF
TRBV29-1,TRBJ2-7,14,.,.,TGCAGCGTTGAAGAAAGTGGGACCTCCTACGAGCAGTACTTC,CSVEESGTSYEQYF
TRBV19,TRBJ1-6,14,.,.,TGTGCCAGTAGTCCTCCGGGGTTGTATTCACCCCTCCACTTT,CASSPPGLYSPLHF
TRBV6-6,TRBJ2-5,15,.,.,TGTGCCAGCAGCCCAGTTGGGGCGATCCCAGAGACCCAGTACTTC,CASSPVGAIPETQYF
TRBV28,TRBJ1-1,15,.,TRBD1,TGTGCCAGCAGTCCACGGGACAGGCTGAACACTGAAGCTTTCTTT,CASSPRDRLNTEAFF
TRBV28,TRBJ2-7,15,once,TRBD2,TGTGCCAGCAGCCAAGGACTAGCGGGGAACTACGAGCAGTACTTC,CASSQGLAGNYEQYF
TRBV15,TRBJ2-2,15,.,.,TGTGCCACCAGAATACAGGGTAGAGACACCGGGGAGCTGTTTTTT,CATRIQGRDTGELFF
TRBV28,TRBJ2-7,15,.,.,TGTGCCAGCAGTCGTGCGGGGGACAGAGACTACGAGCAGTACTTC,CASSRAGDRDYEQYF
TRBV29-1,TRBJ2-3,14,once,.,TGCAGCGTTGAACGCAGGGTCGGCACAGATACGCAGTATTTT,CSVERRVGTDTQYF
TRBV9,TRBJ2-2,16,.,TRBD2,TGTGCCAGCAGCGTAGGGAGCGGGAGGGCCGTCGGGGAGCTGTTTTTT,CASSVGSGRAVGELFF
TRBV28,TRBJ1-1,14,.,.,TGTGCCAGCAGTTTGCAGGGGTTAGGCACTGAAGCTTTCTTT,CASSLQGLGTEAFF
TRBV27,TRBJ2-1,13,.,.,TGTGCCAGCAGTTGGACCTACTACAATGAGCAGTTCTTC,CASSWTYYNEQFF
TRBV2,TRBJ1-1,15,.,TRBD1,TGTGCCAGCAGTGACGCGGCAGGGGGCAACACTGAAGCTTTCTTT,CASSDAAGGNTEAFF
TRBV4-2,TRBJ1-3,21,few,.,TGTGCCAGCAGCCAAGAGATGGTGGCGGGGGGCAGATTGAGCTCTGGAAACACCATATATTTT,CASSQEMVAGGRLSSGNTIYF
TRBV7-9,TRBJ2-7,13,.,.,TGTGCCAGCAGCATACGACAGGCCTACGAGCAGTACTTC,CASSIRQAYEQYF
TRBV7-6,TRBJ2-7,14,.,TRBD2,TGTGCCAGCAGCCCCCGACTAGCGGGAAGCGAGCAGTACTTC,CASSPRLAGSEQYF
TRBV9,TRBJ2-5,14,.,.,TGTGCCAGCAGCGTAGAGTTCCGCGGTGGGACCCAGTACTTC,CASSVEFRGGTQYF
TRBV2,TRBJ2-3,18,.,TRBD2,TGTGCCAGCAGTTTCCCGGGACTAGCGGGGGGGCATACAGATACGCAGTATTTT,CASSFPGLAGGHTDTQYF
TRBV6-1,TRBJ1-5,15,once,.,TGTGCCAGCAGTGAAGTTGCGGGGGCCCGTCAGCCCCAGCATTTT,CASSEVAGARQPQHF
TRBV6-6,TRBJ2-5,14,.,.,TGTGCCAGCAGTTACGCAGGGCTTCAAGAGACCCAGTACTTC,CASSYAGLQETQYF
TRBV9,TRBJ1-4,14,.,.,TGTGCCAGCAGCGTAAGTGGCGGTAATGAAAAACTGTTTTTT,CASSVSGGNEKLFF
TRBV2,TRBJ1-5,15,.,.,TGTGCCAGCAGTGAGACGACATTGAGCAATCAGCCCCAGCATTTT,CASSETTLSNQPQHF
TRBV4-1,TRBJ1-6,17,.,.,TGCGCCAGCAGCCAAGCAGAAGACATCTCCTATAATTCACCCCTCCACTTT,CASSQAEDISYNSPLHF
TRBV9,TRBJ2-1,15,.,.,TGTGCCAGCAGGCCAGCGGGCGGCACATACAATGAGCAGTTCTTC,CASRPAGGTYNEQFF
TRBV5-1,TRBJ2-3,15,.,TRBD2,TGCGCCAGCAGCCGTGGGGGGGGAAGCACAGATACGCAGTATTTT,CASSRGGGSTDTQYF
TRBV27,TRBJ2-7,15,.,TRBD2,TGTGCCAGCAGTTCAGGGGCGGGGGGCCTCTACGAGCAGTACTTC,CASSSGAGGLYEQYF
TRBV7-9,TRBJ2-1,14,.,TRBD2,TGTGCCAGCAGCCCTGGGGCTAGCGGGAGGTTGGTGTTCTTC,CASSPGASGRLVFF
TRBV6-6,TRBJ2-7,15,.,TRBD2,TGTGCCAGCAGGGCTCACCTTGGGACTAGCTACGAGCAGTACTTC,CASRAHLGTSYEQYF
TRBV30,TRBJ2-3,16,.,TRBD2,TGTGCCTGGAGGACCTGGACTAGCGGGAGCACAGATACGCAGTATTTT,CAWRTWTSGSTDTQYF
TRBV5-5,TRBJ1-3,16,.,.,TGTGCCAGCAGCTTCCCACCGAGGGGAAATGGAAACACCATATATTTT,CASSFPPRGNGNTIYF
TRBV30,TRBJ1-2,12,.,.,TGTGCCTGGAGTGGGCAGAACTATGGCTACACCTTC,CAWSGQNYGYTF
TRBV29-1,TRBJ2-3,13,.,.,TGCAGCGTTGGGGCAGGGAGCACAGATACGCAGTATTTT,CSVGAGSTDTQYF
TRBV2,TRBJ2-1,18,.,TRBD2,TGTGCCAGCAGCGCCCTGGGACTAGCGGGGGTTACCTACAATGAGCAGTTCTTC,CASSALGLAGVTYNEQFF
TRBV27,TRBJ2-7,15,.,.,TGTGCCAGCAGTTTACGGTACAGGTTATCCTACGAGCAGTACTTC,CASSLRYRLSYEQYF
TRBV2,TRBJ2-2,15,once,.,TGTGCCAGCAGTTACGCCGACAGGGAGGCCGGGGAGCTGTTTTTT,CASSYADREAGELFF
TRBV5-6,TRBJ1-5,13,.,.,TGTGCCAGCAGCGAGGGAGGAGGTCAGCCCCAGCATTTT,CASSEGGGQPQHF
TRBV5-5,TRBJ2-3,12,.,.,TGTGCCAGCAGCCCGGTCGCTGATACGCAGTATTTT,CASSPVADTQYF
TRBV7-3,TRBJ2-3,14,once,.,TGTGCCAGCAGCTTAAGAGGACGGTGGGATACGCAGTATTTT,CASSLRGRWDTQYF
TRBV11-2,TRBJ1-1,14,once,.,TGTGCCAGCAGCGCCGACAGCGTCCTGCTACAAGCTTTCTTT,CASSADSVLLQAFF
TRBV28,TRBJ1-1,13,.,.,TGTGCCAGCAGGAGGCAGGGTGACACTGAAGCTTTCTTT,CASRRQGDTEAFF
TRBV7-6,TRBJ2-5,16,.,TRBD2,TGTGCCAGCAGCCCGGGGACTAGCGGGGGAAAAGAGACCCAGTACTTC,CASSPGTSGGKETQYF
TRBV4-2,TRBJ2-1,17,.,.,TGTGCCAGCAGCCAAGACCCCCAGCGAGGCCTCTACAATGAGCAGTTCTTC,CASSQDPQRGLYNEQFF
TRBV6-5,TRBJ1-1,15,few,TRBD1,TGTGCCAGCAGTTCATCCGGACAGGGGTACACTGAAGCTTTCTTT,CASSSSGQGYTEAFF
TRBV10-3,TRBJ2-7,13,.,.,TGTGCCACCGAGGGGCTGGGGGACGGCGAGCAGTACTTC,CATEGLGDGEQYF